The rows below give T cell receptor beta chains drawn from one sample of a study of breast tumors, draining lymph nodes, adjacent tissues. TCRdb reprocessed the multiplex PCR reads with MiXCR, giving one entry per CDR3 protein. The sample holds approximately 52,000 distinct CDR3 sequences, less than 55% seen once. Sequenced: breast tumor tissue. The origin of the receptors is a female donor with breast cancer. Some clones in this sample may be carry-over from other donors' samples. Each CDR3 is given with its conserved first and last residue. A D gene is named only where the DNA matches it firmly. The listing skips clone size in some rows; elsewhere it reads once, few, many or a size class.

d_gene	abundance	j_gene	v_gene	CDR3nt	CDR3aa
.	.	TRBJ2-5	TRBV20-1	TGCAGTGCTGACGCGGGACTGGTGGCCACCCAGTACTTC	CSADAGLVATQYF
.	many	TRBJ1-5	TRBV20-1	TGCAGTGCGACGCGTAGGGAAGCAAGCAATCAGCCCCAGCATTTT	CSATRREASNQPQHF
TRBD1	.	TRBJ1-4	TRBV5-1	TGCGCCAGCAGCCTATCGGGGGGACAGGGCCCTGAAAAACTGTTCTTT	CASSLSGGQGPEKLFF
TRBD1	.	TRBJ1-2	TRBV7-9	TGTGCCAGCAGCTTAGCGGAAACAGGGGGTTTGACCTACTATGGCTACACCTTC	CASSLAETGGLTYYGYTF
TRBD1	.	TRBJ2-2	TRBV10-3	TGTGCCATCAGTTCAGACAGGGGCCAAGGCGAGCTGTTTTTT	CAISSDRGQGELFF
TRBD2	.	TRBJ2-4	TRBV15	TGTGCCACCAGCAGAGATTCAGCGGGGCTTGCCAAAAACATTCAGTACTTC	CATSRDSAGLAKNIQYF
TRBD2	.	TRBJ2-7	TRBV5-4	TGTGCCAGCAGGGCCGCGGGAGGGCCTTACGAGCAGTACTTC	CASRAAGGPYEQYF
TRBD1	many	TRBJ1-5	TRBV5-8	TGTGCCAGCAGCTTGGGACAGGGGATGGGTCAGCCCCAGCATTTT	CASSLGQGMGQPQHF
.	many	TRBJ1-5	TRBV6-1	TGTGCCAGCGCCGGGACTAGGAGCAATCAGCCCCAGCATTTT	CASAGTRSNQPQHF
.	.	TRBJ2-7	TRBV5-1	TGCGCCAGCAGCTTGCAAGCCTACTCCTACGAGCAGTACTTC	CASSLQAYSYEQYF
TRBD1	.	TRBJ2-7	TRBV7-8	TGTGCCAGCAGCTTTTCGGGACAGGGCGGGTACGAGCAGTACTTC	CASSFSGQGGYEQYF
.	many	TRBJ1-3	TRBV6-1	TGTGCCAGCAGTTCCCGTTACACCATATATTTT	CASSSRYTIYF
TRBD2	.	TRBJ2-1	TRBV7-9	TGTGCCAGCAGCTTCCCGACTAGCGGGAGGGCTGGCTCCTACAATGAGCAGTTCTTC	CASSFPTSGRAGSYNEQFF
.	.	TRBJ1-6	TRBV9	TGTGCCAGCAGCGTAGGGGCCAATTCACCCCTCCACTTT	CASSVGANSPLHF
.	.	TRBJ2-3	TRBV11-2	TGTGCTACCGTTAGAGATACGCAGTATTTT	CATVRDTQYF
.	.	TRBJ2-5	TRBV12-3/TRBV12-4	TGTGCCAGCAGTTTTATGGGGAGAGAGACCCAGTACTTC	CASSFMGRETQYF
.	.	TRBJ2-1	TRBV7-8	TGTGCCAGCAGCTTAGTTCCGGGTGGGCCAGGGGTAGGCCATGAGCAGTTCTTC	CASSLVPGGPGVGHEQFF
TRBD2	.	TRBJ2-3	TRBV3-1	TGTGCCAGCAGCCCAGACCGAGCGGGAGGGAGCACAGATACGCAGTATTTT	CASSPDRAGGSTDTQYF